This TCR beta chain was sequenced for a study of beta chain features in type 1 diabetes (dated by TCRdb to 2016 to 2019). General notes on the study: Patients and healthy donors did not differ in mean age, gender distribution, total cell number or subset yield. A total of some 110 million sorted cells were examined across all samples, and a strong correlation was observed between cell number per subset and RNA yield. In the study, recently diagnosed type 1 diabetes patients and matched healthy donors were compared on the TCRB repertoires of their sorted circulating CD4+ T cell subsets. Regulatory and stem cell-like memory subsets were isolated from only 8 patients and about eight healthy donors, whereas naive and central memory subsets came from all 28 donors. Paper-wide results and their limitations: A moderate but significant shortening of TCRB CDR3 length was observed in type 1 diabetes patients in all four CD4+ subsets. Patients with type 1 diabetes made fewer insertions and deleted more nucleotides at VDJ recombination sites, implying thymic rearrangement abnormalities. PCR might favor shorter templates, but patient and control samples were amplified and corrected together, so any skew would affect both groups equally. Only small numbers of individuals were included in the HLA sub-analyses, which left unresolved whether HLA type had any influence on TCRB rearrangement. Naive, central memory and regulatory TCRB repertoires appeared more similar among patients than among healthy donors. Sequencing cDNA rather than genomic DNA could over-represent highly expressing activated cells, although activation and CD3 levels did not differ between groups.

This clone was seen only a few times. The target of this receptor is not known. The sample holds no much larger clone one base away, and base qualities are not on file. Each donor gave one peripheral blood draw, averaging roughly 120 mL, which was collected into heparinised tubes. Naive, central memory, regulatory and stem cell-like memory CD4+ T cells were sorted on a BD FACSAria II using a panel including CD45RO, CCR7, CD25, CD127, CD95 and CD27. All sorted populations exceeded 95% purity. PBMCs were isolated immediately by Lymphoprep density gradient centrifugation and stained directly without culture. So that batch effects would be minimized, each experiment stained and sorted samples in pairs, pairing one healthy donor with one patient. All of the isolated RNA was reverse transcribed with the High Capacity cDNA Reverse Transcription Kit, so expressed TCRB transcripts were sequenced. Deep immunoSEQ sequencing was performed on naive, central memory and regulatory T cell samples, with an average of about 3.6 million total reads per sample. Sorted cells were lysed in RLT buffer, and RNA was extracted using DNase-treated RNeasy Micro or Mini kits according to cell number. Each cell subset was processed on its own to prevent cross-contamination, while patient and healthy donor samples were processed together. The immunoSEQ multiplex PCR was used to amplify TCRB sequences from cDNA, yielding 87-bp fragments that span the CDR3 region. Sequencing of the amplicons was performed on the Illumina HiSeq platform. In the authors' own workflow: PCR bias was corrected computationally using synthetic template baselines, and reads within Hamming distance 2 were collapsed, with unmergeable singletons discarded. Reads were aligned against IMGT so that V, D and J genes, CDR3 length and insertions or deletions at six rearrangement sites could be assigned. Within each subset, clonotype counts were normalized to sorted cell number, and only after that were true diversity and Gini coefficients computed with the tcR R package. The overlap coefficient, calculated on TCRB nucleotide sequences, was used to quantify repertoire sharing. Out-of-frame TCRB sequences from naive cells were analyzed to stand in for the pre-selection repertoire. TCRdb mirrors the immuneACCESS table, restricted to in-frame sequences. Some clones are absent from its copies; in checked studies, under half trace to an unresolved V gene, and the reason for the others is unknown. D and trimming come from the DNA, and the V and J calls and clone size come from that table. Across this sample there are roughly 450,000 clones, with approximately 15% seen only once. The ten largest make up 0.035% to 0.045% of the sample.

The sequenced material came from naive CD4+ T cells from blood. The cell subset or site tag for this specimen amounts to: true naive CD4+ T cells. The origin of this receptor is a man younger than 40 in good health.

The CDR3 reads as follows: CASSEREKLFF. Here is the DNA: TGTGCCAGCAGTGAACGGGAAAAACTGTTTTTT. The rearranged segments are TRBV6-5 and TRBJ1-4; no D gene call is confident. Reading from cysteine to phenylalanine, the CDR3 counts 11 amino acids. Only the CDR3 part of the read is kept: 33 bases, read in frame from the first base. V lost 5 bases and J lost 8 bases; the stretch between them is 6 bases long. In the germline V gene, CDR1 corresponds to MNHEY and CDR2 to SVGAGI.